This TCR beta chain came from a study of cytomegalovirus exposure and HLA in healthy donors. Study-level findings and limits: In vitro, three CMV-associated chains proved specific for CMV antigens.

Trimming removed 0 bases at V and 4 bases at J, with 9 bases between. The CDR3 is 14 residues long. The germline gives CDR1 LNHNV, CDR2 YYDKDF (reference sequence). In regard to this clone: Its antigen is unknown.

Data came from immunoSEQ multiplex PCR; TCRdb stores just in-frame clones and leaves some out. Here the sample spans 150,000 to 250,000 clones, 80% to 85% being singletons. The sequence derives from a woman in her twenties or thirties in good health and CMV-seronegative. V usage is TRBV15 and J usage is TRBJ1-1; unclear D gene. Specimen: PBMCs. This CDR3 is CATSRDERLTEAFF. CDR3 nucleotides: TGTGCCACCAGCAGAGATGAGAGGCTCACTGAAGCTTTCTTT. The full variable domain, completed using reference TRBV15 and TRBJ1-1, is DAMVIQNPRYQVTQFGKPVTLSCSQTLNHNVMYWYQQKSSQAPKLLFHYYDKDFNNEADTPDNFQSRRPNTSFCFLDIRSPGLGDTAMYLCATSRDERLTEAFFGQGTRLTVV.